This T cell receptor (beta chain) was sequenced for a study of blood T cells in healthy people across ages. Alongside a J-beta primer mix, a sample-barcoded 5' primer served in a second PCR lasting about 7 to 12 cycles. MiXCR was run by TCRdb on the 5' RACE reads, yielding one entry per CDR3 protein. The sample lists 1.6 million or so distinct CDR3 sequences, about 35% seen once, with 11% in the top ten. The CDR3 is 15 amino acids. V gave up 4 bases and J gave up 6 bases, with 17 bases separating them. Per germline, CDR1 SGHAT and CDR2 FQNNGV. This clonotype occurred a few times. This sequence originates from a woman aged 30 to 39 in good health. This rearrangement joins TRBV11-2 to TRBJ2-3; D uncertain. Sequenced material: blood. The CDR3 is CASSSLVGWMDTQYF. The CDR3 DNA reads as TGTGCCAGCAGCTCCTTAGTAGGGTGGATGGATACGCAGTATTTT.